Listed below are T cell receptor beta chains from one sample, sequenced in a study of vaccination and CD4 T cells after COVID-19. TCRdb redid the calling of the PCR reads with MiXCR, one entry per CDR3 protein. The top ten clones hold under 25% of a sample with 4,000 or so distinct CDR3 sequences, 20% of them seen once. No antigens are known for them. The sequencing sample was made of CD4+ T cells from blood, cultured in vitro. All receptors come from a human donor who had recovered from COVID-19. Each CDR3 is given with its conserved first and last residue. D genes are given only for firm matches. Clone size appears in some rows only: once, few, many, or a class for an expanded clone.

d_gene	v_gene	abundance	j_gene	CDR3aa	CDR3nt
TRBD2	TRBV9	few	TRBJ2-1	CASSVIAGGTYNEQFF	TGTGCCAGCAGCGTAATTGCGGGGGGGACCTACAATGAGCAGTTCTTC
TRBD1	TRBV19	few	TRBJ2-3	CASRDLQGNTQYF	TGTGCCAGTAGAGACCTACAGGGGAATACGCAGTATTTT
NA	TRBV5-1	NA	TRBJ2-1	CASSLAQRDYNEQFF	TGCGCCAGCAGCTTGGCCCAGAGGGACTACAATGAGCAGTTCTTC
NA	TRBV5-6	few	TRBJ2-7	CASSLDRIYYEQYF	TGTGCCAGCAGCTTGGACAGGATTTACTACGAGCAGTACTTC
TRBD2	TRBV20-1	NA	TRBJ2-3	CSARPGLAGALGTDTQYF	TGCAGTGCTAGACCCGGACTAGCGGGGGCCCTCGGCACAGATACGCAGTATTTT
NA	TRBV20-1	few	TRBJ2-3	CSASAGMGTDTQYF	TGCAGTGCTAGTGCCGGTATGGGCACAGATACGCAGTATTTT
NA	TRBV6-1	NA	TRBJ1-1	CASSERPGAEAFF	TGTGCCAGCAGTGAAAGGCCCGGGGCCGAAGCTTTCTTT
TRBD1	TRBV12-3/TRBV12-4	NA	TRBJ1-2	CASRSGQWGAGYTF	TGTGCCAGCAGATCGGGACAGTGGGGGGCTGGCTACACCTTC
NA	TRBV9	NA	TRBJ1-6	CASSTRAWGGNSPLHF	TGTGCCAGCAGCACCCGGGCGTGGGGGGGGAATTCACCCCTCCACTTT
NA	TRBV20-1	medium-sized	TRBJ1-1	CSAREEGILGTEAFF	TGCAGTGCTAGAGAAGAGGGAATCTTGGGGACTGAAGCTTTCTTT
NA	TRBV19	few	TRBJ2-5	CATRGGVETQYF	TGTGCCACACGAGGGGGTGTGGAGACCCAGTACTTC
TRBD1	TRBV20-1	NA	TRBJ1-2	CSARKAGQAYGYTF	TGCAGTGCCAGGAAAGCGGGACAGGCCTATGGCTACACCTTC
TRBD2	TRBV2	NA	TRBJ2-5	CASSERKTSGGKETQYF	TGTGCCAGCAGTGAAAGGAAGACTAGCGGGGGCAAAGAGACCCAGTACTTC
TRBD1	TRBV12-3/TRBV12-4	few	TRBJ2-3	CASSQDRGPTDTQYF	TGTGCCAGCAGTCAGGACAGGGGTCCCACAGATACGCAGTATTTT
NA	TRBV7-6	few	TRBJ2-3	CASSLRGSVTDTQYF	TGTGCCAGCAGCTTACGGGGTAGCGTAACAGATACGCAGTATTTT
NA	TRBV12-3/TRBV12-4	NA	TRBJ2-2	CASTRRKLNTGELFF	TGTGCCAGCACTAGACGGAAGCTGAACACCGGGGAGCTGTTTTTT
NA	TRBV2	few	TRBJ1-4	CASTFNEKLFF	TGTGCCAGCACGTTTAATGAAAAACTGTTTTTT
NA	TRBV6-2/TRBV6-3	medium-sized	TRBJ1-6	CASSTWGYGYNSPLHF	TGTGCCAGCAGTACTTGGGGGTACGGCTATAATTCACCCCTCCACTTT
TRBD2	TRBV4-2	few	TRBJ2-1	CASSQEEWRGGPEFF	TGTGCCAGCAGCCAAGAAGAGTGGCGGGGGGGCCCGGAGTTCTTC
NA	TRBV27	medium-sized	TRBJ1-4	CASSLSFGLEKLFF	TGTGCCAGCAGTTTATCGTTCGGGCTGGAAAAACTGTTTTTT
NA	TRBV7-6	medium-sized	TRBJ2-7	CASSLAGFVVEGPGSTYEQYF	TGTGCCAGCAGCTTAGCGGGCTTCGTGGTAGAGGGGCCAGGTTCGACCTACGAGCAGTACTTC
TRBD1	TRBV12-3/TRBV12-4	NA	TRBJ1-2	CASRQTGLGYGYTF	TGTGCCAGCAGGCAGACAGGGTTGGGCTATGGCTACACCTTC
NA	TRBV10-2	NA	TRBJ1-2	CASRDWTDDYGYTF	TGCGCCAGCAGGGATTGGACAGACGACTATGGCTACACCTTC
NA	TRBV2	medium-sized	TRBJ1-5	CASSEAQRQHF	TGTGCCAGCAGTGAAGCCCAGCGCCAGCATTTT
NA	TRBV12-3/TRBV12-4	NA	TRBJ2-2	CASSLSAPNTGELFF	TGTGCCAGCAGTTTAAGCGCTCCGAACACCGGGGAGCTGTTTTTT
NA	TRBV30	NA	TRBJ1-2	CAWSVGPRYGYTF	TGTGCCTGGAGTGTGGGTCCTCGCTATGGCTACACCTTC
NA	TRBV12-3/TRBV12-4	few	TRBJ2-2	CASSLRGGTGELFF	TGTGCCAGCAGTTTAAGGGGGGGAACCGGGGAGCTGTTTTTT
NA	TRBV11-3	once	TRBJ2-1	CASSLTGSSYNEQFF	TGTGCCAGCAGCTTGACAGGTAGCTCCTACAATGAGCAGTTCTTC
TRBD1	TRBV12-3/TRBV12-4	NA	TRBJ1-2	CASSLYRGMNGYTF	TGTGCCAGCAGTTTATACAGGGGGATGAATGGCTACACCTTC
TRBD1	TRBV20-1	medium-sized	TRBJ1-5	CSALTGLSNQPQHF	TGCAGTGCTCTGACAGGGTTGAGCAATCAGCCCCAGCATTTT
NA	TRBV6-1	large	TRBJ1-6	CASKGPTGVNSPLHF	TGTGCCAGCAAGGGTCCCACAGGAGTGAATTCACCCCTCCACTTT
TRBD1	TRBV6-1	NA	TRBJ2-7	CASSVSNTGGQVQNEQYF	TGTGCCAGCAGTGTTTCTAATACCGGGGGACAGGTGCAGAACGAGCAGTACTTC
TRBD1	TRBV30	NA	TRBJ1-5	CAWSVHWTGDIGNQPQHF	TGTGCCTGGAGTGTACATTGGACAGGAGATATAGGCAATCAGCCCCAGCATTTT
NA	TRBV11-1	NA	TRBJ1-2	CASSLGAQGGYGYTF	TGTGCCAGCAGCTTAGGGGCCCAGGGCGGCTATGGCTACACCTTC
TRBD1	TRBV7-9	few	TRBJ1-2	CASSSGTGQRYGYTF	TGTGCCAGCAGCTCCGGGACAGGGCAACGCTATGGCTACACCTTC
TRBD1	TRBV12-3/TRBV12-4	few	TRBJ1-2	CASSLGQSIGDGYTF	TGTGCCAGCAGTTTGGGACAGTCCATTGGGGATGGCTACACCTTC
NA	TRBV5-4	few	TRBJ1-1	CASSSLGDWFGTNTEAFF	TGTGCCAGCAGCTCTCTAGGGGATTGGTTTGGAACTAACACTGAAGCTTTCTTT
TRBD1	TRBV19	few	TRBJ1-1	CASHWAGGRDTEAFF	TGTGCCAGCCACTGGGCAGGGGGTAGGGACACTGAAGCTTTCTTT
TRBD1	TRBV30	few	TRBJ1-1	CAWGQVNTEAFF	TGTGCCTGGGGACAGGTGAACACTGAAGCTTTCTTT
TRBD1	TRBV7-3	NA	TRBJ2-3	CASSGRGQDTQYF	TGTGCCAGCAGCGGCAGGGGGCAAGATACGCAGTATTTT
NA	TRBV2	NA	TRBJ1-3	CASSEAPVGNTIYF	TGTGCCAGCAGTGAAGCGCCTGTCGGAAACACCATATATTTT
NA	TRBV9	once	TRBJ2-5	CASSSWVGQRETQYF	TGTGCCAGCAGCTCATGGGTGGGGCAGCGGGAGACCCAGTACTTC
NA	TRBV6-1	medium-sized	TRBJ1-1	CASSELGILAFF	TGTGCCAGCAGTGAGCTGGGGATACTGGCTTTCTTT
NA	TRBV15	NA	TRBJ2-7	CATSRAILSPQEQYF	TGTGCCACCAGCAGAGCAATTTTATCCCCTCAGGAGCAGTACTTC
NA	TRBV7-3	few	TRBJ1-1	CASSPSAGAEAFF	TGTGCCAGCAGCCCATCCGCGGGGGCTGAAGCTTTCTTT
NA	TRBV5-6	NA	TRBJ2-6	CASSLRRDSLVSGANVLTF	TGTGCCAGCAGCTTGAGGAGGGACAGTCTTGTCTCTGGGGCCAACGTCCTGACTTTC
NA	TRBV5-1	few	TRBJ1-1	CASSLDSGGQERAFF	TGCGCCAGCAGCTTGGACAGTGGGGGGCAGGAGCGAGCTTTCTTT
NA	TRBV27	medium-sized	TRBJ1-2	CASSLKGGSYGYTF	TGTGCCAGCAGCCTTAAGGGGGGTAGCTATGGCTACACCTTC
NA	TRBV20-1	large	TRBJ1-5	CSAKTTGNQPQHF	TGCAGTGCTAAAACAACAGGGAATCAGCCCCAGCATTTT
TRBD1	TRBV6-5	hyperexpanded	TRBJ1-1	CASSYNRGLTEAFF	TGTGCCAGCAGTTACAACAGGGGATTGACTGAAGCTTTCTTT
NA	TRBV5-4	NA	TRBJ2-4	CASSLTREEDIQYF	TGTGCCAGCAGCTTGACCAGGGAAGAAGACATTCAGTACTTC